A selection of T cell receptor beta chains follows, all from one sample in a study of T-cell memory formation after mild COVID-19. TCRdb reanalysed the 5' RACE reads using MiXCR and keeps one entry per CDR3 protein. Of over 150,000 distinct CDR3 sequences listed, about 18% are singletons. Sequencing was carried out using PBMCs or a T cell subset sorted from them (not recorded which). The receptors were gathered from a man aged 18 to 35 who had mild COVID-19 (a few samples of this study predate the infection). Cell type and time point are not known. The conserved cysteine and the conserved F or W are not part of the CDR3 here. A clone size is listed for some rows: how often the clone was seen (once, few, many), or a class if it is expanded.

abundance: few
v_gene: TRBV5-5
j_gene: TRBJ1-2
CDR3aa: ASSLVWVGGYT

abundance: -
v_gene: TRBV20-1
j_gene: TRBJ2-7
CDR3aa: SALPRDGSYEQY

abundance: few
v_gene: TRBV12-3/TRBV12-4
j_gene: TRBJ1-2
CDR3aa: ASSYNRAGGGYT

abundance: many
v_gene: TRBV4-3
j_gene: TRBJ2-5
CDR3aa: ASSLTAQETQY

abundance: few
v_gene: TRBV20-1
j_gene: TRBJ2-3
CDR3aa: RPRDSTTDTQY

abundance: few
v_gene: TRBV7-2
j_gene: TRBJ1-5
CDR3aa: ASSLGNRGMGQPQH

abundance: -
v_gene: TRBV5-5
j_gene: TRBJ2-3
CDR3aa: ASSLGYSTDTQY

abundance: few
v_gene: TRBV4-2
j_gene: TRBJ2-3
CDR3aa: ASSQELAGGTDTQY

abundance: -
v_gene: TRBV5-1
j_gene: TRBJ2-6
CDR3aa: ASSLARTMSSGANVLT

abundance: few
v_gene: TRBV24-1
j_gene: TRBJ2-3
CDR3aa: ATSDGLAGGTDTQY

abundance: few
v_gene: TRBV5-1
j_gene: TRBJ1-4
CDR3aa: ASSTGTEHEKLF

abundance: many
v_gene: TRBV27
j_gene: TRBJ2-3
CDR3aa: ASLMGGPDTQY

abundance: -
v_gene: TRBV5-1
j_gene: TRBJ1-4
CDR3aa: ASSFWGATNEKLF

abundance: few
v_gene: TRBV3-1
j_gene: TRBJ2-3
CDR3aa: ASSQHSGDPTDTQY

abundance: many
v_gene: TRBV2
j_gene: TRBJ1-1
CDR3aa: ASGKGTEAF

abundance: -
v_gene: TRBV10-3
j_gene: TRBJ1-2
CDR3aa: APSHFGNGYT

abundance: -
v_gene: TRBV6-4
j_gene: TRBJ2-1
CDR3aa: ASSGTGNEQF

abundance: -
v_gene: TRBV7-9
j_gene: TRBJ2-5
CDR3aa: ASSSIGAGEETQY

abundance: -
v_gene: TRBV7-2
j_gene: TRBJ2-7
CDR3aa: ASSSTRGLYEQY

abundance: -
v_gene: TRBV6-2/TRBV6-3
j_gene: TRBJ2-3
CDR3aa: ASSQVRDTQY

abundance: few
v_gene: TRBV29-1
j_gene: TRBJ2-1
CDR3aa: SLDSGGADSYNEQF

abundance: few
v_gene: TRBV11-2
j_gene: TRBJ2-1
CDR3aa: ASSLSDYHNEQF